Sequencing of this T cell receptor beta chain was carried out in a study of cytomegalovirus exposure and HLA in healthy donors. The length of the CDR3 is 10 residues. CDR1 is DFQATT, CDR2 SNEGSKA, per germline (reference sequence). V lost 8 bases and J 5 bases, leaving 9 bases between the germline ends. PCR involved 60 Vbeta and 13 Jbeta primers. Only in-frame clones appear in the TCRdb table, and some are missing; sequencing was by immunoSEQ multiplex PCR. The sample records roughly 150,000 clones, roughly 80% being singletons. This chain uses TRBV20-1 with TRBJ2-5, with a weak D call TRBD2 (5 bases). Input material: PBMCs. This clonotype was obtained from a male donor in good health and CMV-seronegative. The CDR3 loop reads CSTWRETQYF. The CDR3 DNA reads TGCAGTACCTGGAGGGAGACCCAGTACTTC.